This T cell receptor (beta chain) stems from a study of blood T cell repertoires in COVID-19. The CDR3 runs to 15 residues. The V gene's germline CDR1 is SGHRS and CDR2 YFSETQ. Trimming removed 0 bases at V and 2 bases at J, with 9 bases between. This clone appeared once. Original analysis: Reference gene primer amplification yielded estimated nucleated cell counts. Assay: immunoSEQ multiplex PCR; the TCRdb copy retains only in-frame clones and omits some. V, J and clone size are those of that table, while D and trimming were read from the DNA. The table records under 100,000 clones, 70% to 90% of them present only once.

Sequenced material: peripheral blood. This TCR derives from a man aged 45-65 years with acute or convalescent COVID-19. This chain connects TRBV5-1 to TRBJ2-1; D may be TRBD2 (6 bases). In DNA form, the CDR3 reads TGCGCCAGCAGCTTGGCCGGGGGAGCCTACAATGAGCAGTTCTTC. This encodes CASSLAGGAYNEQFF.